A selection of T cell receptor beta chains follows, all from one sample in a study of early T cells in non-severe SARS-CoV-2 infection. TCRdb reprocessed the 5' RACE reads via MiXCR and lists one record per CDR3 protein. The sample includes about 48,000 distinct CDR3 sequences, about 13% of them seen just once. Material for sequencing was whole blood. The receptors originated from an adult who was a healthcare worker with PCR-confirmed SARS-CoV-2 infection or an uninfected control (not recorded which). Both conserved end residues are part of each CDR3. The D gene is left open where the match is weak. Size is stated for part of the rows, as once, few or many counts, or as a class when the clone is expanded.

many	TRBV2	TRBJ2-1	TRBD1	TGTGCCAGCAGCTTACAGGGGGCCGACAATGAGCAGTTCTTC	CASSLQGADNEQFF
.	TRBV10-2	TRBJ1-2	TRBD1	TGCGCCAGCAGTGGGACAGGTTTCTATGGCTACACCTTC	CASSGTGFYGYTF
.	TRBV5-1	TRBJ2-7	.	TGCGCCAGCTCACGGGACTCGACCTACGAGCAGTACTTC	CASSRDSTYEQYF
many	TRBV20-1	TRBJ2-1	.	TGCAGTGCTAGAGATCTTAGTAGCGTGGGAAGCTCCTACAATGAGCAGTTCTTC	CSARDLSSVGSSYNEQFF
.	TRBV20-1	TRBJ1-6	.	TGCAGTGCTAGAGCTCTGGGGACTCCAATCTGGGGGTGGCGTTCACCCCTCCACTTT	CSARALGTPIWGWRSPLHF
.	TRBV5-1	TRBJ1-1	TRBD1	TGCGCCAGCAGCTTCGGGACAGGCACGGGGAACACTGAAGCTTTCTTT	CASSFGTGTGNTEAFF
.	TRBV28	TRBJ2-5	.	TGTGCCACCAAAGGGTGGCGGACCCAGTACTTC	CATKGWRTQYF
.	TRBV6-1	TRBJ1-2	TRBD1	TGTGCCAGCAGTCAGACAGGGGACTATGGCTACACCTTC	CASSQTGDYGYTF
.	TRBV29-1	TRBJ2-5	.	TGCAGCGTTCAAACTAGCCAAGAGACCCAGTACTTC	CSVQTSQETQYF
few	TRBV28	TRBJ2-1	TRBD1	TGTGCCAGCAGTGCGCCGGGACAGGGGGCGAAGGAGCAGTTCTTC	CASSAPGQGAKEQFF
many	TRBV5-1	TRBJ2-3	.	TGCGCCAGCAGCTTGGAGGTCCCTAGCACAGATACGCAGTATTTT	CASSLEVPSTDTQYF
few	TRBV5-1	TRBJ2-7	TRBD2	TGCGCCAGCAGCCGACTAGCGGGGGACGAGCAGTACTTC	CASSRLAGDEQYF
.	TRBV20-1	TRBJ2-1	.	TGCAGTGCTAGAGCTCCCAGGGGGGGAAATTACAATGAGCAGTTCTTC	CSARAPRGGNYNEQFF
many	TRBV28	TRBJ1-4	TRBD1	TGTGCTGCCACGGGACAGCTTGTAGCAACTAATGAAAAACTGTTTTTT	CAATGQLVATNEKLFF
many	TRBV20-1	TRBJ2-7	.	TGCAGTGCTTACTCCGGGCGAGTGAGGTACGAGCAGTACTTC	CSAYSGRVRYEQYF
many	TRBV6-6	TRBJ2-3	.	TGTGCCAGCGGAAGGGGCAGCGTAACTAGCACAGATACGCAGTATTTT	CASGRGSVTSTDTQYF
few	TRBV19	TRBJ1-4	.	TGTGCCAGTACCAAGGACAGTGCAACTAATGAAAAACTGTTTTTT	CASTKDSATNEKLFF
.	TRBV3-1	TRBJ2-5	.	TGTGCCAGCACCACGGCGAGGCTGGGTGAGACCCAGTACTTC	CASTTARLGETQYF
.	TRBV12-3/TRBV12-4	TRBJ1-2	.	TGTGCCAGCAGACAGGGATATGGCTACACCTTC	CASRQGYGYTF
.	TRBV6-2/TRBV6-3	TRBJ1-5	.	TGTGCCAGCAGTCCTGGACTGCTAATAAATCAGCCCCAGCATTTT	CASSPGLLINQPQHF
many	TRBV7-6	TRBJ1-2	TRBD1	TGTGCCAGCAGCTCTTGGCGGACAGGAGGGAGCGACTATGGCTACACCTTC	CASSSWRTGGSDYGYTF
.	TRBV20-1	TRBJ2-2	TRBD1	TGCAGTGCTTCTAAACAGGGGGCGAGCACCGGGGAGCTGTTTTTT	CSASKQGASTGELFF
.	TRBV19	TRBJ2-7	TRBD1	TGTGCCAGTACCAAAACGAGACAGGGGAAGTCCTACGAGCAGTACTTC	CASTKTRQGKSYEQYF
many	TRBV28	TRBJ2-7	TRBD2	TGTGCCAGCGTAGACGCGGGGGAGCCCTACGAGCAGTACTTC	CASVDAGEPYEQYF
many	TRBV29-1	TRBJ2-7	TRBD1	TGCAGCGTTGATCAGGGGGCCGAGCAGTACTTC	CSVDQGAEQYF